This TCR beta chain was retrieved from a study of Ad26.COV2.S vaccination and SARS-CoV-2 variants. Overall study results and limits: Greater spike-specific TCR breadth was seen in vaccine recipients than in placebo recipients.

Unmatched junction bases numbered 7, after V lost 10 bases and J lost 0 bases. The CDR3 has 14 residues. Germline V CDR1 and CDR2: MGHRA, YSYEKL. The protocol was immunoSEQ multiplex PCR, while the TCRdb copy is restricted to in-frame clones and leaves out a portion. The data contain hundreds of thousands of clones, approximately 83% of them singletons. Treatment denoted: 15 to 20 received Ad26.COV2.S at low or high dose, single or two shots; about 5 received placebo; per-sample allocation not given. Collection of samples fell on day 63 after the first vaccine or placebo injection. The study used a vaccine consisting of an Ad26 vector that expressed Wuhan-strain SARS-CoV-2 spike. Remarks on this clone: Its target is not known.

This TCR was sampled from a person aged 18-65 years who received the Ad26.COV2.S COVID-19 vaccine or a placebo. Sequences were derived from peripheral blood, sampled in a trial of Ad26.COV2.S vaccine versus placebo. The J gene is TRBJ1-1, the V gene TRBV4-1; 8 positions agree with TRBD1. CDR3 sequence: CATRTGPLNTEAFF. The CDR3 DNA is TGCGCCACCAGGACAGGGCCCCTGAACACTGAAGCTTTCTTT.